The 11 T cell receptor beta chains reported below all come from one sample, sequenced in a study of blood T cell repertoires in COVID-19. Profiled with immunoSEQ multiplex PCR; TCRdb holds only in-frame clones, not every one. This table holds about 200,000 clones, 85% to 95% found once. What was sequenced was peripheral blood. These receptors all stem from a man under 40 with COVID-19, enrolled during active disease.

The V and J genes are TRBV6-5 and TRBJ1-1; weak D call: TRBD1 (6 bases). The germline V gene encodes CDR1 MNHEY and CDR2 SVGAGI. The V end lost 6 bases, the J end lost 2 bases, and 10 bases lay between the germline ends. The CDR3 contains 13 residues. This CDR3 is CASSKQGNTEAFF. The CDR3 bases are TGTGCCAGCAGCAAACAGGGAAACACTGAAGCTTTCTTT.

The chain links TRBV7-2 to TRBJ1-5, with 7 bases aligning to TRBD1. The germline CDR1 and CDR2 sequences are SGHTA and FQGNSA. V was clipped by 2 bases and J by 7 bases; unmatched bases: 11. This CDR3 has 16 amino acids. The CDR3 region is CASSLRGAQGEQPQHF. CDR3 sequence (DNA): TGTGCCAGCAGCTTAAGAGGGGCCCAGGGGGAACAGCCCCAGCATTTT.

This chain uses TRBV5-1 with TRBJ2-5; TRBD1 aligns across 7 bases. V trimming: 4 bases; J trimming: 5 bases; junction bases outside the gene matches: 5. The germline V gene encodes CDR1 SGHRS and CDR2 YFSETQ. The CDR3 contains 13 residues. CDR3 DNA sequence: TGCGCCAGCAGCGAGACAGGGACCGAGACCCAGTACTTC. It yields the protein CASSETGTETQYF.

The rearrangement joins TRBV19 to TRBJ1-4; 10 bases align to TRBD1. Trimming took 6 bases from V and 7 from J; bases not matched to a gene: 5. CDR1 LNHDA and CDR2 SQIVND come from the germline V gene (reference sequence). The CDR3 runs 14 residues. CDR3 sequence: CASRVGTGVEKLFF. CDR3 nucleotides: TGTGCCAGTAGGGTTGGGACAGGGGTTGAAAAACTGTTTTTT.

The rearrangement uses TRBV2 and TRBJ2-3; 10 nucleotides agree with TRBD2. The CDR3 is 14 residues long. CDR1 SNHLY and CDR2 FYNNEI come from the germline V gene. J gave up 6 bases and V 10 bases, and 10 bases lay outside the gene matches. The CDR3 here is CAIGSGGIGDTQYF. The CDR3 DNA follows: TGTGCCATTGGTAGCGGGGGGATCGGGGATACGCAGTATTTT.

This chain uses TRBV10-3 with TRBJ1-2; 11 bases map to TRBD1. The CDR3 spans 15 residues. J lost 6 bases, V lost 5 bases, and 8 bases had no gene match. Germline CDR1 and CDR2: ENHRY and SYGVKD. The CDR3 nucleotides are TGTGCCATCAGTCAACTGGGACAGGGGGTCGATGGCTACACCTTC. Translated: CAISQLGQGVDGYTF.

The chain couples TRBV15 to TRBJ1-5; 7 bases map to TRBD1. Germline V gene lookup returns CDR1 LNHNV and CDR2 YYDKDF (reference sequence). CDR3 length: 16 residues. V gave up 2 bases and J gave up 4 bases; unmatched junction bases: 8. CDR3 in amino acids: CATSRTDRLINQPQHF. In DNA form, the CDR3 reads TGTGCCACCAGCAGAACGGACAGGCTGATAAATCAGCCCCAGCATTTT.

DNA for the CDR3: TGTGCCAGCAGCCCCCAAGGGGATAGCAATCAGCCCCAGCATTTT. Protein sequence: CASSPQGDSNQPQHF. The chain recombines TRBV7-9 with TRBJ1-5, with D possibly matching TRBD1 (5 bases). This CDR3 spans 15 amino acids. Per germline, CDR1 SEHNR and CDR2 FQNEAQ (reference sequence). Trimming removed 5 bases at V and 0 bases at J, with 11 bases between.

The genes are TRBV7-9 and TRBJ1-1; the D gene is possibly TRBD1 (5 bases). CDR3 size: 13 residues. CDR1 and CDR2 (germline): SEHNR, FQNEAQ (reference sequence). Trimming cost V 2 bases and J 3 bases, with 7 bases left between them. CDR3 residues: CASSLIGDTEAFF. The CDR3 DNA follows: TGTGCCAGCAGCTTAATAGGGGACACTGAAGCTTTCTTT.

The genes are TRBV18 and TRBJ1-5, with 9 bases aligning to TRBD1. The CDR3 extends over 17 amino acids. Germline loops: CDR1 KGHSH, CDR2 LQKENI. Trimming removed 3 bases from V and 0 bases from J; junction bases left unmatched: 6. The CDR3 DNA sequence: TGTGCCAGCTCACCGACCGGGACAGGGAATAGCAATCAGCCCCAGCATTTT. As protein: CASSPTGTGNSNQPQHF.

The V and J genes are TRBV5-1 and TRBJ1-2, with 7 bases matching TRBD1. The CDR3 spans 13 residues. CDR1 is SGHRS and CDR2 is YFSETQ in the germline V gene. V lost 3 bases and J lost 3; bases outside the gene matches: 2. The CDR3 DNA is TGCGCCAGCAGCTACGACAGGGACTATGGCTACACCTTC. Residues: CASSYDRDYGYTF.